These T cell receptor beta chains were read from a single sample in a study of T cells in Graves' hyperthyroidism and ophthalmopathy. In TCRdb, the multiplex PCR reads were re-called with MiXCR into one record per CDR3 protein. The sample records 210,000 or so distinct CDR3 sequences, under 20% being singletons. Sequences were obtained from blood. These receptor sequences come from a man between 50 and 59 years old with Graves' hyperthyroidism. The CDR3 runs from the conserved cysteine through the conserved F or W. A D gene is named only where the DNA matches it firmly. Clone size is not always given. Where it is, it says once, few, many or a class for expanded clones.

J | size | D | V | CDR3 | DNA
TRBJ2-2 | many | . | TRBV12-3/TRBV12-4 | CASSLQGWAGELFF | TGTGCCAGCAGTCTCCAGGGTTGGGCCGGGGAGCTGTTTTTT
TRBJ1-1 | many | . | TRBV30 | CAWATDLNTEAFF | TGTGCCTGGGCCACGGACCTCAACACTGAAGCTTTCTTT
TRBJ1-4 | few | . | TRBV7-9 | CASSLGGGMGEKLFF | TGTGCCAGCAGCTTAGGAGGCGGTATGGGTGAAAAACTGTTTTTT
TRBJ2-2 | many | . | TRBV20-1 | CSARDGAVGDTGELFF | TGCAGTGCTAGAGATGGGGCGGTGGGGGACACCGGGGAGCTGTTTTTT
TRBJ2-1 | many | TRBD2 | TRBV4-3 | CASSQRLAGGYNEQFF | TGCGCCAGCAGCCAGAGACTAGCGGGAGGCTACAATGAGCAGTTCTTC
TRBJ2-7 | many | TRBD1 | TRBV6-2/TRBV6-3 | CASSASDRDFYEQYF | TGTGCCAGCAGTGCCAGCGACAGGGATTTTTACGAGCAGTACTTC
TRBJ1-1 | many | . | TRBV5-1 | CASSLVGGGGTEAFF | TGCGCCAGCAGCTTGGTGGGGGGCGGAGGCACTGAAGCTTTCTTT
TRBJ2-5 | many | . | TRBV6-1 | CASSGSDRTQYF | TGTGCCAGCAGTGGCTCAGATCGGACCCAGTACTTC
TRBJ2-3 | many | . | TRBV28 | CATVGDTQYF | TGTGCTACTGTTGGAGATACGCAGTATTTT
TRBJ2-1 | . | TRBD2 | TRBV5-1 | CASSELLAGGYNEQFF | TGCGCCAGCAGCGAGCTCCTAGCGGGAGGCTACAATGAGCAGTTCTTC